Below are 21 T cell receptor beta chains sequenced from a single sample in a study of monozygotic twins with inflammatory bowel disease. TCRdb reanalyzed the 5' RACE reads, giving one entry per CDR3 protein sequence and no DNA. Its clone listing holds roughly 300,000 distinct CDR3 sequences. Sequences were obtained from blood. These receptors all stem from a human donor with ulcerative colitis or Crohn's disease, or a healthy co-twin of an affected twin (not recorded which).

The chain joins TRBV7-9 to TRBJ2-3; TCRdb's D gene call, TRBD2, goes unchecked for lack of DNA. This CDR3 is 16 amino acids long. The V gene's germline CDR1 is SEHNR and CDR2 FQNEAQ (reference sequence). This chain's CDR3 is CASSLRTSGNTDTQYF. The full variable domain, in which reference TRBV7-9 and TRBJ2-3 provide the parts outside the CDR3, is DTGVSQNPRHKITKRGQNVTFRCDPISEHNRLYWYRQTLGQGPEFLTYFQNEAQLEKSRLLSDRFSAERPKGSFSTLEIQRTEQGDSAMYLCASSLRTSGNTDTQYFGPGTRLTVL.

This chain connects TRBV29-1 to TRBJ2-1; TCRdb lists TRBD1, though no DNA is available to test this call. This CDR3 has 16 amino acids. CDR1 SQVTM and CDR2 ANQGSEA come from the germline V gene. The CDR3 here is CSVGGAGPNRAWEQFF.

The chain combines TRBV5-1 with TRBJ2-7; TCRdb calls TRBD1, which cannot be checked without DNA. The CDR3 totals 14 residues. Germline V gives CDR1 SGHRS, CDR2 YFSETQ. The CDR3 sequence: CASSISGQHYEQYF.

The rearrangement joins TRBV29-1 to TRBJ1-5. The CDR3 is 13 residues long. Germline CDR1 is SQVTM and CDR2 is ANQGSEA. The CDR3 protein is CSVAGGDNQPQHF.

The CDR3 reads CASSPGVRQPQHF. The chain carries TRBV12-3 or TRBV12-4 and TRBJ1-5; the D gene TCRdb calls, TRBD1, cannot be checked with no DNA. The CDR3 contains 13 residues.

The gene calls are TRBV12-3 or TRBV12-4 and TRBJ2-2; the TCRdb call, TRBD1, lacks DNA for checking. The CDR3 totals 15 residues. The chain's CDR3 is CASSWAGSNTGELFF.

This rearrangement joins TRBV3-1 to TRBJ1-5. From germline, CDR1 is LGHDT and CDR2 YNNKEL (reference sequence). The CDR3 consists of 13 residues. The CDR3 protein is CASSQDINQPQHF.

V gene TRBV14 combines with J gene TRBJ2-1; the TCRdb D gene call, TRBD2, has no DNA to confirm it. This CDR3 has 15 residues. Germline CDR1 SGHDN, CDR2 FVKESK. The CDR3 loop reads CASSKGTSSYNEQFF.

The CDR3 region is CASSYRRSGSTDTQYF. The V and J genes are TRBV9 and TRBJ2-3; TCRdb lists TRBD2, though no DNA is available to test this call. CDR3 length equals 16 residues. Germline CDR1 reads SGDLS; CDR2 reads YYNGEE.

The genes are TRBV4-1 and TRBJ1-2. The germline CDR1 and CDR2 sequences are MGHRA and YSYEKL. This CDR3 has 13 residues. The CDR3 loop is CASSQLVQAGGTF.

The chain combines TRBV28 with TRBJ1-3. The CDR3 spans 13 residues. The germline V gene has CDR1 MDHEN and CDR2 SYDVKM. CDR3 region: CASTGATGNTIYF.

This rearrangement joins TRBV4-1 to TRBJ2-7; TCRdb designates TRBD2, a call that cannot be tested without DNA. This CDR3 contains 16 residues. Germline V CDR1 and CDR2: MGHRA, YSYEKL. The CDR3 is CASSPILAGVAYEQYF.

The chain uses TRBV20-1 and TRBJ1-6; with no DNA, the TCRdb D assignment of TRBD1 cannot be verified. This CDR3 has 14 amino acids. Germline lookup yields CDR1 DFQATT and CDR2 SNEGSKA (reference sequence). The CDR3 loop reads CSGAAGQGGSPLHF.

The chain links TRBV20-1 to TRBJ2-3; lacking DNA, the TRBD2 call made by TCRdb goes unchecked. The V gene's germline CDR1 is DFQATT and CDR2 SNEGSKA (reference sequence). This CDR3 has 17 amino acids. CDR3 amino acids: CSARVRFTADSTDTQYF.

V usage is TRBV12-3 or TRBV12-4 and J usage is TRBJ2-7; TCRdb's D call of TRBD2 is untestable without DNA. This CDR3 is 15 amino acids long. The CDR3 loop reads CASSPGLAEAYEQYF.

V and J are TRBV27 and TRBJ2-5; TCRdb's D call, TRBD1, is unchecked because there is no DNA. Looked up from germline, CDR1 is MNHEY and CDR2 is SMNVEV (reference sequence). The CDR3 spans 14 residues. CDR3 in amino acids: CASSSGTGGGTQYF.

The chain has TRBV7-2 and TRBJ1-5; TCRdb's assignment of TRBD1 cannot be checked, as there is no DNA. Germline values: CDR1 SGHTA, CDR2 FQGNSA. There are 15 residues in the CDR3. CDR3: CASSLSVLINQPQHF.

J is TRBJ2-5 and V is TRBV12-3 or TRBV12-4; the D gene TCRdb calls, TRBD2, cannot be checked with no DNA. The CDR3 extends over 14 amino acids. The CDR3 here is CASSLTGEGETQYF.

The rearrangement links TRBV19 to TRBJ1-1; as DNA is missing, the TRBD1 call by TCRdb cannot be tested. The CDR3 runs 13 residues. Per the germline V gene, CDR1 is LNHDA and CDR2 is SQIVND (reference sequence). The CDR3 protein is CASTERQGAEAFF.

V usage is TRBV11-3 and J usage is TRBJ2-2; no DNA is available, so the TRBD1 call from TCRdb remains unchecked. The CDR3 length is 17 residues. Germline CDR1 reads SGHNT; CDR2 reads YENEEA. The CDR3 loop is CASSPSASTGDTGELFF.

The genes are TRBV11-2 and TRBJ2-7; TCRdb selects TRBD2, and the lack of DNA leaves this call unchecked. The CDR3 is 15 amino acids. Germline CDR1 is SGHAT and CDR2 is FQNNGV. The CDR3 sequence is CASSLDLGGFDEQYF.